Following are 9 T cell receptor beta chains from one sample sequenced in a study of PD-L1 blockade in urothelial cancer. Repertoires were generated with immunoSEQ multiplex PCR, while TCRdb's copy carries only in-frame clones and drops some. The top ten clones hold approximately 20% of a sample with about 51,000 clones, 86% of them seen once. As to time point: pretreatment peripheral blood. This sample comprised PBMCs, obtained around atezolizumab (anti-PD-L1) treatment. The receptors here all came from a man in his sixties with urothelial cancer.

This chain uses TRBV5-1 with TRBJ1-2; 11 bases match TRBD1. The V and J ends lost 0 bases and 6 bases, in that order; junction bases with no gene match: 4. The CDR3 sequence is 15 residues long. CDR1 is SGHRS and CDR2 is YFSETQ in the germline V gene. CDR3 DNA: TGCGCCAGCAGCTTGGACGGGACAGGGGGTAATGGCTACACCTTC. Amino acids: CASSLDGTGGNGYTF.

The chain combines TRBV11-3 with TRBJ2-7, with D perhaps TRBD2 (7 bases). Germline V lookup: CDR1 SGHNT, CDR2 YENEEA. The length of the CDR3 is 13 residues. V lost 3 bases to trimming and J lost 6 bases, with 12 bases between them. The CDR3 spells CASSLGGAREQYF. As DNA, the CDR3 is TGTGCCAGCAGCTTGGGGGGGGCTCGCGAGCAGTACTTC.

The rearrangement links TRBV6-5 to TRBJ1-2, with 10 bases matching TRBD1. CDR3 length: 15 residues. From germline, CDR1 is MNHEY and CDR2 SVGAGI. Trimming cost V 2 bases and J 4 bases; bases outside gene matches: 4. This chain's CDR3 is CASSYRDRGLYGYTF. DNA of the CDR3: TGTGCCAGCAGTTACCGGGACAGGGGACTCTATGGCTACACCTTC.

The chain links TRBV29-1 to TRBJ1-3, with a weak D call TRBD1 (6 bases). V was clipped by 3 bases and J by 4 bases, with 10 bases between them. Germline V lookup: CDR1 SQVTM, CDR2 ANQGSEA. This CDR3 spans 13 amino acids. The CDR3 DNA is TGCAGCGTTGAGCCAGGGGAAGGAAACACCATATATTTT. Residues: CSVEPGEGNTIYF.

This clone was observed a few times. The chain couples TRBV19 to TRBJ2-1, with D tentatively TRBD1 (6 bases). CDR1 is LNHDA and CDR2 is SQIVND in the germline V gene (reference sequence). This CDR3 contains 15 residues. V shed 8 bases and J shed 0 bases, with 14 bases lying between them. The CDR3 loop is CASGDTGSSYNEQFF. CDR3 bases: TGTGCCAGTGGAGATACAGGGAGCTCCTACAATGAGCAGTTCTTC. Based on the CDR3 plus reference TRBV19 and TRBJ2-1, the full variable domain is DGGITQSPKYLFRKEGQNVTLSCEQNLNHDAMYWYRQDPGQGLRLIYYSQIVNDFQKGDIAEGYSVSREKKESFPLTVTSAQKNPTAFYLCASGDTGSSYNEQFFGPGTRLTVL.

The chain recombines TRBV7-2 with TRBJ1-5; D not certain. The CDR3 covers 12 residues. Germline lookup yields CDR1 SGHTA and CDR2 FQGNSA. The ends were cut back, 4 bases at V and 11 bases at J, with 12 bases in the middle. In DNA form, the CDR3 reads TGTGCCAGCAGCTCGAACGGTTTGGCCCAGCATTTT. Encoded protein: CASSSNGLAQHF.

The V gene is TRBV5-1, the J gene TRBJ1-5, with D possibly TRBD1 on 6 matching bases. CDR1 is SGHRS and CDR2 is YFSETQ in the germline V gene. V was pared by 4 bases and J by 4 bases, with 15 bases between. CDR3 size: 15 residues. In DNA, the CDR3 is TGCGCCAGCAGCGTCGATGGACAGCCTAATCAGCCCCAGCATTTT. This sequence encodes CASSVDGQPNQPQHF.

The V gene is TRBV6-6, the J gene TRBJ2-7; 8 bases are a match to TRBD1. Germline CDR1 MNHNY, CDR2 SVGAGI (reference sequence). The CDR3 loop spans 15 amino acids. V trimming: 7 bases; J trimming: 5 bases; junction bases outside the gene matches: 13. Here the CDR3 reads CASNDRDRHRDEQYF. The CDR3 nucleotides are TGTGCCAGCAACGACCGGGACAGGCATCGGGACGAGCAGTACTTC.

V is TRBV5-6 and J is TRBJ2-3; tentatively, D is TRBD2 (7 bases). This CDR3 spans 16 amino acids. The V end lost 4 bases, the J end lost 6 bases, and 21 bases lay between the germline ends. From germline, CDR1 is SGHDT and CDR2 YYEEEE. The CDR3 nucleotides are TGTGCCAGCAGCCTCGGACTAGTGGGGGGCGGGGATACGCAGTATTTT. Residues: CASSLGLVGGGDTQYF.